This TCR beta chain was recorded in a study of cytomegalovirus exposure and HLA in healthy donors (TCRdb year 2017). Looking at the study overall: The 500 to 800 repertoires of the first cohort and the approximately 130 validation repertoires were produced on the same platform, according to a later analysis. The study was designed to test whether signatures of past pathogen exposure could be identified by cataloging public T cell receptors. A separate validation cohort of 100 to 150 different subjects was used in addition to the 666-subject first cohort. To predict cytomegalovirus infection status, the study brought together high-throughput TCR immunosequencing, statistical association of individual TCRs with disease status, and machine learning. The study at large found these results: The authors suggested that the approach could potentially be generalized to other disease states and immunological phenotypes. A later analysis found that TCRs clustered in the first cohort also tended to co-occur in the roughly 120 validation repertoires, with just under 95% of cluster scores above 0. The validation cohort had no HLA typing available for a later analysis, so co-occurrence within that cohort was assessed over all 120 or so repertoires. Across donors, most TCR sequences were observed very rarely, whereas some public TCRs were present in many individuals. In vitro tests confirmed that three of the cytomegalovirus-associated TCR beta chains recognize cytomegalovirus antigens. The classifier was reported to diagnose cytomegalovirus status with high specificity and sensitivity in both the original and validation cohorts. The study listed 150 to 200 TCR beta chains as associated with cytomegalovirus.

The donors were included in the validation cohort of 120 subjects, a group kept apart from the roughly 730-subject first cohort. Concerning this clone: Its binding antigen is unknown. No much larger clonotype is one base removed from it; base qualities were not supplied.

The cysteine opens and the phenylalanine closes a CDR3 of 18 amino acids. The CDR3 DNA has 54 bases and is translated from base 1. The germline V gene encodes CDR1 LNHNV and CDR2 YYDKDF (reference sequence). The V end gives up 1 base and the J end 5 bases, leaving 10 bases in the junction not matched to a gene. The library was made by the immunoSEQ multiplex PCR assay. The paper's processing steps were these. A statistical classification framework was built to diagnose cytomegalovirus status from the catalog of TCR beta chain sequences. TCRdb mirrors the immuneACCESS table, restricted to in-frame sequences. Some clones are absent from its copies; in checked studies, under half trace to an unresolved V gene, and the reason for the others is unknown. That table furnishes V, J and clone size, whereas the DNA furnished D and trimming. This sample is represented by under 200,000 clones; roughly 96% of them were singletons. The leading ten clones occupy around 0.9% of the sample.

The sample consisted of PBMCs. The chain joins TRBV15 to TRBJ2-3, with 12 bases aligning to TRBD2. This clonotype was sampled from a woman under 30 in good health and CMV-seronegative. The nucleotide sequence is given as TGTGCCACCAGCAGAGCCCATCCTAGCGGGGGGGCAGGAGATACGCAGTATTTT. Its translation reads: CATSRAHPSGGAGDTQYF.